The clone carrying this T cell receptor beta chain was recorded at least ten times. The antigen is unknown. This entry is derived from a study of T-cell reconstitution after alpha-beta-depleted transplantation in children. Unique molecular identifiers were incorporated during preparation of the TCRbeta library. TCRdb processed the PCR reads anew with MiXCR; each CDR3 protein has one entry. This repertoire shows around 580,000 distinct CDR3 sequences, 23% found once; its top ten account for 13% to 15%. Study-wide results and caveats: It was reported that alpha-beta T cells came from several hundred expanded graft clones (about two months after transplant). Recipient T cells and thymic progenitors that survived were the source of the high TCRbeta diversity seen at day 60 in some patients. It was newly produced T cells that mostly accounted for T-cell counts and diversity one year after transplant.

The CDR3 sequence is 11 residues long. Germline V gene data show CDR1 as SQVTM and CDR2 as ANQGSEA. Between the trimmed V and J ends, which lost 3 bases and 8 bases, there was a span of 8 bases. The source is a boy in the first two years of life who had a stem cell transplant for acute myeloid leukemia, so the T cells may come from the graft donor. This material consisted of PBMCs, mostly from graft donor cells, taken 360 days after TCRalphabeta/CD19-depleted stem cell transplant. This chain uses TRBV29-1 with TRBJ2-1; D is unclear. This chain's CDR3 is CSVDGFHEQFF. CDR3 sequence (DNA): TGCAGCGTTGATGGGTTTCATGAGCAGTTCTTC.